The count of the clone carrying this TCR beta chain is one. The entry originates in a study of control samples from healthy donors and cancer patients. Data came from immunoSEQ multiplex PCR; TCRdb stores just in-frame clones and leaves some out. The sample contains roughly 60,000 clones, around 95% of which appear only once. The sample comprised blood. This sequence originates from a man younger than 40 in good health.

The CDR3 spells CASSLTGTVNYGYTF. CDR3 sequence (DNA): TGTGCCAGCAGCTTAACTGGGACAGTTAACTATGGCTACACCTTC. This chain connects TRBV7-3 to TRBJ1-2; 7 bases are shared with TRBD1. V trimming: 0 bases; J trimming: 1 base; junction bases outside the gene matches: 2. This CDR3 is built from 15 residues. Germline CDR1 SGHTA, CDR2 FQGTGA.